This is a list of T cell receptor beta chains from one sample in a study of blood T cell repertoires in COVID-19. This table comes from immunoSEQ multiplex PCR, and its TCRdb copy is limited to in-frame clones, with some not included. Seen here are approximately 140,000 clones, around three quarters observed once, and the top ten hold 13%. Sequenced input: peripheral blood. The receptors stem from an older man with acute or convalescent COVID-19. CDR3s include the opening cysteine and the closing phenylalanine or tryptophan. The order of the fields is D gene, V gene, clone size, J gene, CDR3 protein, CDR3 DNA. A D gene is named only where the DNA matches it firmly. Clone size is stated in some rows and not others, as once, few, many or a class when expanded.

-	TRBV5-6	once	TRBJ1-4	CASSHVREANEKLFF	TGTGCCAGCAGCCACGTCAGGGAAGCTAATGAAAAACTGTTTTTT
-	TRBV11-2	-	TRBJ2-7	CASSSQGYEQYF	TGTGCCAGCAGCTCCCAGGGCTACGAGCAGTACTTC
TRBD1	TRBV14	-	TRBJ2-1	CASTQQGASSRNEQFF	TGTGCCAGCACCCAACAGGGGGCTAGTTCCAGGAATGAGCAGTTCTTC
-	TRBV5-1	-	TRBJ1-1	CASSLVGGAAFF	TGCGCCAGCAGCTTGGTGGGGGGAGCGGCTTTCTTT
-	TRBV7-8	-	TRBJ1-3	CASSWGGAGNTIYF	TGTGCCAGCAGCTGGGGGGGGGCTGGAAACACCATATATTTT
-	TRBV5-1	-	TRBJ2-3	CASSFQGTDTQYF	TGCGCCAGCAGCTTTCAGGGAACAGATACGCAGTATTTT
-	TRBV29-1	-	TRBJ2-7	CSATDSGEQYF	TGCAGCGCTACCGATTCGGGCGAGCAGTACTTC
TRBD1	TRBV6-6	once	TRBJ1-2	CASSITGDYGYTF	TGTGCCAGCAGCATTACAGGGGACTATGGCTACACCTTC
TRBD1	TRBV5-1	-	TRBJ1-2	CASSLAQGADGYTF	TGCGCCAGCAGCTTAGCACAGGGGGCCGATGGCTACACCTTC
-	TRBV6-6	-	TRBJ2-2	CASRRTPTGELFF	TGTGCCAGCAGGAGGACACCCACCGGGGAGCTGTTTTTT
TRBD1	TRBV5-1	few	TRBJ1-2	CASSPGQGDTESYGYTF	TGCGCCAGCAGCCCAGGACAGGGGGATACGGAGTCCTATGGCTACACCTTC
TRBD1	TRBV28	-	TRBJ1-2	CASSRQGRWGDYGYTF	TGTGCCAGCAGCCGACAGGGCAGGTGGGGGGACTATGGCTACACCTTC
TRBD1	TRBV10-3	-	TRBJ1-1	CAITETGVGTEAFF	TGTGCCATCACCGAAACAGGGGTGGGCACTGAAGCTTTCTTT
-	TRBV7-8	few	TRBJ1-1	CASSFRQDEAFF	TGTGCCAGCAGCTTTCGACAGGACGAAGCTTTCTTT
-	TRBV6-5	-	TRBJ1-4	CASSPTVDNEKLFF	TGTGCCAGCAGTCCGACAGTAGACAATGAAAAACTGTTTTTT
-	TRBV11-2	-	TRBJ2-7	CASSLDVGHLYEQYF	TGTGCCAGCAGCTTAGATGTGGGACACCTCTACGAGCAGTACTTC
TRBD1	TRBV28	-	TRBJ1-5	CAIQGKSQPQHF	TGTGCCATACAGGGGAAGAGTCAGCCCCAGCATTTT
TRBD1	TRBV7-6	-	TRBJ2-1	CASSLAQGVNEQFF	TGTGCCAGCAGCTTAGCCCAGGGGGTCAATGAGCAGTTCTTC
-	TRBV15	-	TRBJ2-7	CATRGGTYEQYF	TGTGCCACCAGGGGGGGAACCTACGAGCAGTACTTC
-	TRBV19	-	TRBJ1-1	CAIRTGQQKGSAFF	TGTGCCATACGGACCGGACAGCAAAAGGGGTCGGCTTTCTTT
TRBD2	TRBV19	-	TRBJ2-3	CASTASRTSADTQYF	TGTGCCAGTACCGCAAGCAGGACTAGCGCAGATACGCAGTATTTT
-	TRBV2	-	TRBJ2-5	CASNEGFSGETQYF	TGTGCCAGCAATGAGGGTTTCTCCGGGGAGACCCAGTACTTC
TRBD1	TRBV4-1	-	TRBJ2-5	CASSQDARQGTQYF	TGCGCCAGCAGCCAAGATGCCCGACAGGGGACCCAGTACTTC
-	TRBV6-2/TRBV6-3	-	TRBJ2-6	CASSFATISGANVLTF	TGTGCCAGCAGTTTTGCCACAATCTCTGGGGCCAACGTCCTGACTTTC
TRBD1	TRBV12-3/TRBV12-4	few	TRBJ1-1	CASSIGQAVEAFF	TGTGCCAGCAGTATAGGACAGGCTGTTGAAGCTTTCTTT
-	TRBV27	-	TRBJ2-1	CASRGASSYNEQFF	TGTGCCAGCCGGGGGGCGAGCTCCTACAATGAGCAGTTCTTC
TRBD2	TRBV19	many	TRBJ2-7	CASSYRLAGVTEQYF	TGTGCCAGTAGTTATCGCCTAGCGGGGGTTACCGAGCAGTACTTC
-	TRBV2	few	TRBJ1-6	CASRAGIGNSPLHF	TGTGCCAGCAGGGCAGGGATAGGGAATTCACCCCTCCACTTT
TRBD1	TRBV5-4	-	TRBJ1-2	CASSQGQGTYYGYTF	TGTGCCAGCAGCCAGGGACAGGGGACCTACTATGGCTACACCTTC
-	TRBV7-3	-	TRBJ2-2	CASSRDRRRGELFF	TGTGCCAGCAGCCGCGACCGGCGGCGCGGGGAGCTGTTTTTT
-	TRBV28	few	TRBJ1-2	CAITFRQIHGYTF	TGTGCCATAACATTCAGACAGATTCATGGCTACACCTTC
-	TRBV13	-	TRBJ2-3	CASSLGAGSLGEDTQYF	TGTGCCAGCAGCTTGGGGGCGGGCTCTCTGGGGGAGGATACGCAGTATTTT
TRBD2	TRBV19	-	TRBJ2-1	CASSPRSRGGFGEQFF	TGTGCCAGTAGTCCCCGCTCGCGGGGGGGGTTCGGTGAGCAGTTCTTC